Listed below are T cell receptor beta chains from one sample, sequenced in a study of naive and memory T cell subsets. TCRdb recomputed calls from the 5' RACE reads with MiXCR, one row per CDR3 protein. The sample comprises approximately 49,000 distinct CDR3 sequences, around 4.7% of which are singletons, and 0.75% to 0.9% rests with the top ten. The receptors come from a female donor in good health. Each CDR3 is given with its conserved first and last residue.

j_call v_call cdr3_length cdr3_aa
TRBJ2-7 TRBV7-9 15 CASSSPDRVGYEQYF
TRBJ2-7 TRBV7-9 11 CASSWEHEQYF
TRBJ2-7 TRBV2 16 CASSGWTSGQSYEQYF
TRBJ2-1 TRBV11-3 15 CASSLGGLDYNEQFF
TRBJ2-1 TRBV4-1 11 CASSLGNEQFF
TRBJ2-6 TRBV29-1 15 CSARTGNSGANVLTF
TRBJ2-7 TRBV28 14 CASRHNTRFHEQYF
TRBJ1-1 TRBV29-1 16 CSVEFNQGVSDTEAFF
TRBJ1-1 TRBV10-2 15 CASIGSRGMNTEAFF
TRBJ2-7 TRBV6-5 14 CASSPGTGSFKQYF
TRBJ2-2 TRBV29-1 15 CSGQSGPMNTGELFF
TRBJ2-7 TRBV6-2/TRBV6-3 13 CASTRGGEGGQYF
TRBJ2-7 TRBV20-1 12 CSATGSTYEQYF
TRBJ2-1 TRBV12-3/TRBV12-4 14 CASSSPLLGTEQFF
TRBJ2-3 TRBV12-5 13 CASGQALVSTQYF
TRBJ2-3 TRBV7-2 15 CASASMLAATDTQYF
TRBJ2-7 TRBV28 16 CASSSPGTISLTEQYF
TRBJ1-5 TRBV12-5 17 CASGLPTRSRIDQPQHF
TRBJ2-5 TRBV30 13 CAWMSGNQETQYF
TRBJ1-1 TRBV2 14 CASSDRGGYTEAFF
TRBJ2-3 TRBV20-1 14 CSAPPASGTDTQYF
TRBJ2-7 TRBV5-1 18 CASSLATQPGQVSYEQYF
TRBJ1-1 TRBV19 14 CASSVPGSLTEAFF
TRBJ2-7 TRBV28 11 CASRVRYEQYF
TRBJ2-1 TRBV5-1 15 CASSLDEGSYNEQFF
TRBJ1-1 TRBV29-1 14 CSVGVRRQNTEAFF
TRBJ2-7 TRBV20-1 16 CSARGGGGGSRYEQYF
TRBJ2-3 TRBV6-1 13 CASSAQGADTQYF
TRBJ1-5 TRBV3-1 15 CASSQQAGFVQPQHF
TRBJ1-2 TRBV19 16 CASSAPGTGGNDGYTF
TRBJ2-5 TRBV27 15 CASSLLGRGKETQYF
TRBJ1-1 TRBV7-9 13 CASNLEGGTEAFF
TRBJ2-5 TRBV21-1 17 CASSKASRSSGQETQYF
TRBJ2-7 TRBV29-1 11 CSSPPRGEQYF
TRBJ2-3 TRBV27 15 CATSGAAAGTDTQYF
TRBJ1-5 TRBV6-1 11 CASSDPQPQHF
TRBJ2-2 TRBV12-3/TRBV12-4 13 CASSLDNTGELFF
TRBJ2-5 TRBV12-3/TRBV12-4 15 CASSNTLDRKETQYF
TRBJ2-7 TRBV20-1 13 CSARDRTGYEQYF
TRBJ2-1 TRBV7-2 17 CASSLASGSYHYNEQFF
TRBJ2-1 TRBV7-8 15 CASSLELAGVNEQFF
TRBJ2-5 TRBV20-1 12 CSARVQQETQYF
TRBJ2-6 TRBV20-1 18 CSARGRVGEGPGANVLTF
TRBJ2-3 TRBV7-9 15 CASSLEQGSTDTQYF
TRBJ1-5 TRBV24-1 12 CATRDSNQPQHF
TRBJ2-2 TRBV11-1 17 CASSPWTRAAGTGELFF
TRBJ2-3 TRBV14 13 CASSQEETLTQYF
TRBJ2-3 TRBV28 15 CASSFLGGRTDTQYF
TRBJ2-7 TRBV28 18 CASSLWFEREGNSYEQYF
TRBJ2-7 TRBV28 14 CASSLGQFYYEQYF
TRBJ1-5 TRBV7-9 15 CASSLASVLNQPQHF
TRBJ1-3 TRBV7-2 14 CASSLGSGGNTIYF
TRBJ1-4 TRBV29-1 12 CSAKRQDEKLFF
TRBJ1-2 TRBV5-1 15 CASSVAGEGGYGYTF